These 18 T cell receptor beta chains share one sample of origin, sequenced in a study of cytomegalovirus exposure and HLA in healthy donors (dated by TCRdb to about 2017). The library was produced with the immunoSEQ multiplex PCR assay. For the multiplex PCR, a mixture combining 60 forward primers for TCR Vbeta segments and 13 reverse primers for TCR Jbeta segments was used. TCRdb re-hosts the immuneACCESS table, in-frame sequences only. Its copies lack some clones; in the studies checked, an unresolved V gene accounts for under half of them, and the cause for the rest is not known. In this sample the table shows approximately 160,000 clones, over 75% of which occur a single time. The biggest ten clones account for about 1.5% of the sample. Sequenced input: PBMCs. The receptors here all came from a man in his fifties or sixties in good health and CMV-seropositive.

J is TRBJ2-3 and V is TRBV7-9; TRBD1 matches 7 bases. The germline CDR1 and CDR2 sequences are SEHNR and FQNEAQ (reference sequence). The V segment lost 4 bases and the J segment 6 bases; nucleotides outside the gene matches: 4. The length of the CDR3 is 13 residues. CDR3 DNA: TGTGCCAGCAGCTGGACAGGTTCCGATACGCAGTATTTT. Translation: CASSWTGSDTQYF.

The CDR3 is CASRYGRAFF. CDR3 in DNA: TGTGCCAGCAGGTACGGGAGAGCTTTCTTT. The genes are TRBV28 and TRBJ1-1; no firm D call. V was trimmed by 6 bases and J by 10 bases, leaving 9 bases between them. Germline loops: CDR1 MDHEN, CDR2 SYDVKM. This CDR3 has 10 amino acids.

The chain uses TRBV11-2 and TRBJ2-7, with 9 bases lining up with TRBD1. The germline V gene has CDR1 SGHAT and CDR2 FQNNGV. V was pared by 7 bases and J by 4 bases, with 14 bases of the junction left unmatched. The CDR3 runs to 16 residues. The CDR3 sequence is CASTAGTGFTTYEQYF. The CDR3 DNA follows: TGTGCCAGCACCGCCGGGACAGGGTTTACTACTTACGAGCAGTACTTC.

The chain joins TRBV6-1 to TRBJ2-5, with D perhaps TRBD1 (6 bases). CDR1 and CDR2 from the germline V gene are MNHNS and SASEGT. This CDR3 contains 13 residues. Trimming removed 8 bases at V and 3 bases at J, with 13 bases between. The DNA of the CDR3 is TGTGCCAGCGGCCTCACAGGGAAAGAGACCCAGTACTTC. It is translated as CASGLTGKETQYF.

V gene TRBV6-5 combines with J gene TRBJ1-1; D might be TRBD1 (5 bases). V was pared by 6 bases and J by 2 bases, with 13 bases between. Germline lookup yields CDR1 MNHEY and CDR2 SVGAGI. There are 14 residues in the CDR3. CDR3 protein: CASRRPGLNTEAFF. The CDR3 DNA reads TGTGCCAGCAGGCGCCCAGGGTTAAACACTGAAGCTTTCTTT.

This clone was seen more than once but under ten times. The chain is built from TRBV18 and TRBJ2-7; 16 nucleotides align to TRBD2. With V trimmed by 3 bases and J by 7 bases, 3 bases remained unmatched. There are 15 residues in the CDR3. The germline CDR1 and CDR2 sequences are KGHSH and LQKENI. As DNA, the CDR3 is TGTGCCAGCTCACCGGGACTAGCGGGAGGGGATGAGCAGTACTTC. Its translation: CASSPGLAGGDEQYF.

The gene calls are TRBV28 and TRBJ1-5; D remains ambiguous. CDR1 and CDR2 (germline): MDHEN, SYDVKM. The CDR3 extends over 14 amino acids. V shed 2 bases and J shed 5 bases, with 10 bases lying between them. CDR3 loop: CASSLATGYQPQHF. The CDR3 nucleotides are TGTGCCAGCAGTTTAGCAACGGGATATCAGCCCCAGCATTTT.

The chain uses TRBV9 and TRBJ1-2; 11 nucleotides agree with TRBD1. CDR3 length: 15 amino acids. V was clipped by 4 bases and J by 2 bases; unmatched bases: 4. The germline V gene has CDR1 SGDLS and CDR2 YYNGEE. CDR3 sequence (DNA): TGTGCCAGCAGCATTCGGGACAGGGGGAACTATGGCTACACCTTC. Protein: CASSIRDRGNYGYTF.

The chain uses TRBV19 and TRBJ1-5; 8 bases align to TRBD1. The length of the CDR3 is 15 residues. J lost 3 bases, V lost 3 bases, and 4 bases had no gene match. Germline V lookup: CDR1 LNHDA, CDR2 SQIVND (reference sequence). As DNA, the CDR3 is TGTGCCAGTAGTATCCGGACAGGGTTCAATCAGCCCCAGCATTTT. Protein: CASSIRTGFNQPQHF.

The rearrangement uses TRBV19 and TRBJ2-2; tentatively, D is TRBD2 (7 bases). The CDR3 runs to 15 residues. Germline loops: CDR1 LNHDA, CDR2 SQIVND (reference sequence). Trimming took off 10 bases at V and 5 bases at J, with 20 bases between the two ends. The chain's CDR3 is CATGIGGRGTGELFF. CDR3 bases: TGTGCCACCGGCATCGGAGGGAGGGGGACCGGGGAGCTGTTTTTT.

This chain links TRBV5-5 with TRBJ1-5; TRBD1 agrees at 7 bases. CDR3 length: 15 residues. From germline, CDR1 is SGHKS and CDR2 YYEKEE (reference sequence). V lost 1 base to trimming and J lost 5 bases; unmatched junction nucleotides: 6. This CDR3 reads CASSLLGQKDQPQHF. The CDR3 DNA is TGTGCCAGCAGCTTGTTGGGACAGAAAGATCAGCCCCAGCATTTT. The variable domain in full, with the rest retrieved from reference TRBV5-5 and TRBJ1-5, is DAGVTQSPTHLIKTRGQQVTLRCSPISGHKSVSWYQQVLGQGPQFIFQYYEKEERGRGNFPDRFSARQFPNYSSELNVNALLLGDSALYLCASSLLGQKDQPQHFGDGTRLSIL.

V gene TRBV4-1 combines with J gene TRBJ2-7; 8 bases align to TRBD2. The CDR3 has 16 residues. Germline assignment: CDR1 MGHRA and CDR2 YSYEKL. With 1 base clipped from V and 2 bases from J, the junction kept 7 bases outside the gene matches. CDR3 DNA sequence: TGCGCCAGCAGCCAAGTAACGGGACTAGGGCCCTACGAGCAGTACTTC. It translates to CASSQVTGLGPYEQYF.

The rearrangement uses TRBV9 and TRBJ2-7; 7 positions match TRBD1. The V segment lost 2 bases and the J segment 6 bases; nucleotides outside the gene matches: 11. The CDR3 spans 15 residues. Germline values: CDR1 SGDLS, CDR2 YYNGEE. The CDR3 sequence: CASSVTGTASTEQYF. CDR3 nucleotide sequence: TGTGCCAGCAGCGTCACCGGGACAGCCAGCACCGAGCAGTACTTC.

This clone was observed a handful of times. V is TRBV18 and J is TRBJ2-1; a weak D match, TRBD1 (6 bases). This CDR3 has 13 residues. Germline V lookup: CDR1 KGHSH, CDR2 LQKENI. Trimming took 4 bases from V and 5 from J, leaving 9 bases between them. This CDR3 reads CASSRDNNNEQFF. The CDR3 DNA is TGTGCCAGCTCACGGGACAACAACAATGAGCAGTTCTTC.

The gene calls are TRBV7-3 and TRBJ2-5; a weak D match, TRBD2 (6 bases). V was clipped by 3 bases and J by 8 bases, with 16 bases between them. Germline values: CDR1 SGHTA, CDR2 FQGTGA. This CDR3 has 14 residues. The CDR3 DNA is TGTGCCAGCAGCTTGGGGATTGCGGGAAGAACCCAGTACTTC. Encoded protein: CASSLGIAGRTQYF.

This clone is termed medium-sized. The genes are TRBV25-1 and TRBJ2-2; 10 bases align to TRBD1. V dropped 2 bases and J dropped 6; count of bases not matched to a gene: 6. Germline CDR1 is MGHDK and CDR2 is SYGVNS. The CDR3 length is 16 residues. The CDR3: CASSEPGQGIAGELFF. CDR3 DNA: TGTGCCAGCAGTGAACCGGGACAGGGGATCGCCGGGGAGCTGTTTTTT.

The CDR3 nucleotides are TGTGCCAGCAGCTTAGATCAGTCCACTGAAGCTTTCTTT. The encoded protein is CASSLDQSTEAFF. The rearrangement uses TRBV7-8 and TRBJ1-1; D uncertain. There are 13 residues in the CDR3. The germline gives CDR1 SGHVS, CDR2 FQNEAQ. V was pared by 1 base and J by 4 bases, with 7 bases between.

V and J are TRBV5-5 and TRBJ1-2, with 9 bases identical to TRBD1. CDR3 length: 15 residues. The germline gives CDR1 SGHKS, CDR2 YYEKEE (reference sequence). Trimming cost V 6 bases and J 2 bases; bases outside gene matches: 8. This chain's CDR3 is CASTLGTGGNYGYTF. The CDR3 bases are TGTGCCAGCACCTTAGGAACAGGGGGCAACTATGGCTACACCTTC.